These 9 T cell receptor beta chains came from one sample sequenced in a study of blood T cells in healthy people across ages. With a J-beta primer mix and a sample-barcoded 5' primer, a second PCR ran roughly 6 to 12 cycles. TCRdb itself ran the 5' RACE reads through MiXCR, one entry per CDR3 protein. The sample contains around 1.5 million distinct CDR3 sequences, about 31% of which appear only once. The sample consisted of blood. The origin of the receptors is a woman younger than 45 in good health.

Ten or more counts support this clonotype. The CDR3 DNA sequence: TGCAGCGTGGACCCGGGACTAGCCACAGATACGCAGTATTTT. This translates into CSVDPGLATDTQYF. This chain links TRBV29-1 with TRBJ2-3, with TRBD2 matching over 9 bases. Germline CDR1 and CDR2: SQVTM and ANQGSEA. This CDR3 has 14 amino acids. With V trimmed by 6 bases and J by 2 bases, 6 bases remained unmatched.

This rearrangement joins TRBV2 to TRBJ2-1; D is possibly TRBD2 (5 bases). V was trimmed by 1 base and J by 6 bases, leaving 10 bases between them. This CDR3 has 14 residues. Germline V gives CDR1 SNHLY, CDR2 FYNNEI. The CDR3 sequence is CASSEVGSGNEQFF. The CDR3 region has the DNA TGTGCCAGCAGTGAAGTCGGAAGCGGCAATGAGCAGTTCTTC.

Written as DNA, the CDR3 is TGTGCCAGCAGCTTTGGTTCAGGGGGCTACGAGCAGTACTTC. Translated: CASSFGSGGYEQYF. The chain carries TRBV5-6 and TRBJ2-7; 7 nucleotides match TRBD1. CDR3 length: 14 amino acids. V lost 2 bases, J lost 3 bases, and 5 bases stayed unmatched. In germline, CDR1 is SGHDT, CDR2 YYEEEE.

The chain joins TRBV10-3 to TRBJ2-7, with 7 nucleotides matching TRBD1. This CDR3 has 15 amino acids. Germline V lookup: CDR1 ENHRY, CDR2 SYGVKD. The junction had 6 bases not matched to a gene; V was cut back by 4 bases and J by 0 bases. This CDR3 reads CAISGSRQGSYEQYF. The CDR3 DNA reads as TGTGCCATCAGTGGAAGTCGACAGGGCTCCTACGAGCAGTACTTC.

A note on this clonotype: This may be a read error, as it is one base from a much larger clone. It is likely a read error, because the conserved phenylalanine at the end of the CDR3 is missing. The chain links TRBV12-3 or TRBV12-4 to TRBJ2-1, with D tentatively TRBD1 (7 bases). This CDR3 is 15 amino acids long. Trimming took 3 bases from V and 2 from J, leaving 11 bases between them. The CDR3: CASSFGRGAYNEQFL. Here the CDR3 DNA reads TGTGCCAGCAGTTTTGGCAGGGGGGCCTACAATGAGCAGTTCTTA.

This clonotype was detected only a few times. The genes are TRBV9 and TRBJ1-2, with D perhaps matching TRBD1 (5 bases). Germline CDR1 is SGDLS and CDR2 is YYNGEE. This CDR3 spans 14 amino acids. V lost 3 bases and J 0 bases, leaving 9 bases between the germline ends. CDR3 region: CASSGRGPNYGYTF. CDR3 DNA: TGTGCCAGCAGCGGCCGGGGCCCTAACTATGGCTACACCTTC.

This clonotype appeared a few times. The rearrangement uses TRBV29-1 and TRBJ2-1; TRBD1 aligns across 7 bases. With V trimmed by 7 bases and J by 5 bases, 5 bases remained unmatched. The germline CDR1 and CDR2 sequences are SQVTM and ANQGSEA. The CDR3 covers 12 residues. The CDR3 loop is CSAGTDNNEQFF. The CDR3 bases are TGCAGCGCCGGGACAGATAACAATGAGCAGTTCTTC.

This chain connects TRBV9 to TRBJ2-1, with TRBD2 matching over 10 bases. This CDR3 is 17 amino acids long. CDR1 is SGDLS, CDR2 YYNGEE, per germline. Unmatched junction bases numbered 15, after V lost 3 bases and J lost 9 bases. The CDR3 bases are TGTGCCAGCAGCGGGAGTAGCGTGGCTAGCGGGGGTGGTGAGCAGTTCTTC. Residues: CASSGSSVASGGGEQFF.

The chain recombines TRBV7-2 with TRBJ2-7; D perhaps matches TRBD1 (6 bases). The CDR3 covers 15 residues. CDR1 and CDR2 (germline): SGHTA, FQGNSA. The V gene lost 1 base and the J gene lost 9 bases, with 19 bases spanning the gap. The CDR3 reads CASSLGTAALRVQYF. In nucleotides, the CDR3 is TGTGCCAGCAGCTTAGGGACAGCCGCCCTACGTGTGCAGTACTTC.